Presented here are 21 T cell receptor beta chains from one specimen sequenced in a study of blood T cell repertoires in COVID-19. Only in-frame clones appear in the TCRdb table, and some are missing; sequencing was by immunoSEQ multiplex PCR. The repertoire holds roughly 35,000 clones, under 85% seen once, with about a third in the top ten. The sample comprised peripheral blood. Every receptor here comes from a man older than 75 with acute or convalescent COVID-19.

The rearrangement uses TRBV7-6 and TRBJ2-1; 9 nucleotides agree with TRBD2. V lost 5 bases to trimming and J lost 8 bases; unmatched junction nucleotides: 10. The length of the CDR3 is 15 residues. Per germline, CDR1 SGHVS and CDR2 FNYEAQ. For the CDR3, the DNA is TGTGCCAGCAGCAGCCGGCGGGGGGGTAGCTATGAGCAGTTCTTC. Translated: CASSSRRGGSYEQFF.

The chain recombines TRBV4-3 with TRBJ2-3, with TRBD2 identical over 7 bases. Germline trimming cut 4 bases from V and 3 bases from J; bases unmatched to any gene: 7. The CDR3 runs to 15 residues. The germline gives CDR1 LGHNA, CDR2 YSLEER. CDR3 region: CASSPTTSLTDTQYF. The DNA of the CDR3 is TGCGCCAGCAGCCCGACGACTAGCCTAACAGATACGCAGTATTTT.

The chain is built from TRBV6-6 and TRBJ2-7; a weak D match, TRBD1 (6 bases). The V gene lost 8 bases and the J gene lost 1 base, with 12 bases spanning the gap. CDR3 length equals 13 residues. CDR1 is MNHNY, CDR2 SVGAGI, per germline (reference sequence). The CDR3 here is CASPGTSSYEQYF. The CDR3 coding sequence is TGTGCCAGCCCCGGGACATCTTCCTACGAGCAGTACTTC.

V gene TRBV11-3 combines with J gene TRBJ1-2, with 8 bases lining up with TRBD1. J was trimmed by 8 bases and V by 5 bases; bases with no gene match: 13. Per the germline V gene, CDR1 is SGHNT and CDR2 is YENEEA. CDR3 length: 15 amino acids. CDR3 sequence: CASSLGPGGAGGYTF. DNA of the CDR3: TGTGCCAGCAGCCTCGGACCAGGGGGCGCGGGGGGCTACACCTTC.

This clone appeared a single time. V gene TRBV7-8 combines with J gene TRBJ2-2; D is ambiguous. V dropped 8 bases and J dropped 5 bases, with 9 bases sitting between them. The CDR3 consists of 12 residues. CDR1 is SGHVS and CDR2 is FQNEAQ in the germline V gene. The DNA for the CDR3 is TGTGCCAGCGGCGACTGGACCGGGGAGCTGTTTTTT. Translated: CASGDWTGELFF.

The chain is built from TRBV14 and TRBJ1-2; D is unresolved. CDR3 size: 14 residues. V dropped 2 bases and J dropped 5 bases, with 12 bases sitting between them. In germline, CDR1 is SGHDN, CDR2 FVKESK. The CDR3 nucleotides are TGTGCCAGCAGCCAAAATTTGCAGACTTATGGCTACACCTTC. Protein sequence: CASSQNLQTYGYTF. The entire variable domain, with the rest obtained from reference TRBV14 and TRBJ1-2, is as follows: EAGVTQFPSHSVIEKGQTVTLRCDPISGHDNLYWYRRVMGKEIKFLLHFVKESKQDESGMPNNRFLAERTGGTYSTLKVQPAELEDSGVYFCASSQNLQTYGYTFGSGTRLTVV.

The chain is built from TRBV7-2 and TRBJ2-1; TRBD2 agrees at 10 bases. J was trimmed by 5 bases and V by 1 base; bases with no gene match: 2. Germline CDR1 and CDR2: SGHTA and FQGNSA. This CDR3 is 15 amino acids long. In nucleotides, the CDR3 is TGTGCCAGCAGCTTAGTAGCGGGGGGTAACAATGAGCAGTTCTTC. It specifies CASSLVAGGNNEQFF.

This chain joins TRBV5-1 and TRBJ2-7; possibly TRBD2 for D (6 bases). CDR1 SGHRS and CDR2 YFSETQ come from the germline V gene. Trimming took off 0 bases at V and 5 bases at J, with 9 bases between the two ends. CDR3 size: 13 residues. Written as DNA, the CDR3 is TGCGCCAGCAGCTTGGGTCGCGGGAACGAGCAGTACTTC. Amino acid sequence: CASSLGRGNEQYF.

The CDR3, as DNA: TGTGCCAGCAGTTTCCTCGGGGGGGCCTTGACAGATACGCAGTATTTT. It is translated as CASSFLGGALTDTQYF. The chain employs TRBV6-2 or TRBV6-3 and TRBJ2-3, with 8 bases that match TRBD2. J was trimmed by 3 bases and V by 4 bases; bases with no gene match: 9. The CDR3 extends over 16 amino acids. Germline CDR1 is MNHEY and CDR2 is SVGEGT.

This chain uses TRBV19 with TRBJ1-5, with a possible D match to TRBD1 (6 bases). Per the germline V gene, CDR1 is LNHDA and CDR2 is SQIVND (reference sequence). The ends were cut back, 6 bases at V and 3 bases at J, with 12 bases in the middle. This CDR3 contains 14 residues. For the CDR3, the DNA is TGTGCCAGTAGGCTCACAGGGTCCAATCAGCCCCAGCATTTT. Amino acids: CASRLTGSNQPQHF.

This chain connects TRBV6-5 to TRBJ2-5; 8 bases align to TRBD2. In germline, CDR1 is MNHEY, CDR2 SVGAGI. The CDR3 consists of 13 residues. The ends lost 7 bases at V and 5 bases at J; junction bases unmatched: 6. CDR3 in DNA: TGTGCCAGCACCCGGGGGGGCGCGGAGACCCAGTACTTC. Translated: CASTRGGAETQYF.

The CDR3 DNA is TGTGCCAGCAGCCCTCAACTGAGGACACAGAACAATGAGCAGTTCTTC. Its translation: CASSPQLRTQNNEQFF. J is TRBJ2-1 and V is TRBV5-4, with a tentative D call TRBD1 (5 bases). The CDR3 runs 16 residues. Germline CDR1 reads SGHNT; CDR2 reads YYREEE (reference sequence). The V gene lost 4 bases and the J gene lost 5 bases, with 19 bases spanning the gap.

This sequence joins TRBV9 and TRBJ1-1, with 7 bases identical to TRBD1. V dropped 4 bases and J dropped 4; count of bases not matched to a gene: 7. The CDR3 has 14 residues. Germline V gene sequence: CDR1 SGDLS, CDR2 YYNGEE. CDR3: CASSLQGTGTEAFF. CDR3 DNA: TGTGCCAGCAGCCTACAGGGGACCGGCACTGAAGCTTTCTTT.

The chain combines TRBV19 with TRBJ2-7; the D gene is possibly TRBD1 (5 bases). The germline gives CDR1 LNHDA, CDR2 SQIVND (reference sequence). V was shortened by 2 bases and J by 4 bases, with 12 bases between the two germline ends. The CDR3 is 14 amino acids. The CDR3 coding sequence is TGTGCCAGTAGTATATCTAAGGGGAATTACGAGCAGTACTTC. Its translation: CASSISKGNYEQYF.

In nucleotides, the CDR3 is TGTGCCAGCAGCGCCGGAGGGCTGGGTGCAGATACGCAGTATTTT. Its translation: CASSAGGLGADTQYF. The chain couples TRBV9 to TRBJ2-3; D is possibly TRBD2 (6 bases). Germline V gives CDR1 SGDLS, CDR2 YYNGEE. V was pared by 3 bases and J by 4 bases, with 15 bases between. CDR3 length equals 15 residues.

V usage is TRBV4-2 and J usage is TRBJ1-1; D gene uncertain. The CDR3 runs to 14 residues. Trimming stripped 2 bases from V and 0 bases from J, with 7 bases between. Germline V gives CDR1 LGHNA, CDR2 YNFKEQ. CDR3 in DNA: TGTGCCAGCAGCCAATCACTGATGAACACTGAAGCTTTCTTT. Translation gives CASSQSLMNTEAFF.

This sequence joins TRBV21-1 and TRBJ1-2; the DNA was not compared with TRBD1, the D call given in the table. TRBV21-1 is a documented pseudogene. CDR3 length equals 17 residues. The CDR3 sequence is CASTGKGGTAYGYGYTF. Written as DNA, the CDR3 is TGTGCCAGCACGGGGAAAGGGGGCACTGCCTACGGATATGGCTACACCTTC.

The chain combines TRBV3-1 (or the pseudogene TRBV3-2) with TRBJ2-7, with 10 bases aligning to TRBD2. Unmatched junction bases numbered 2, after V lost 1 base and J lost 2 bases. In germline, CDR1 is LGHDT, CDR2 YNNKEL (reference sequence). The CDR3 length is 15 residues. CDR3 sequence reads: CASSQALAGAYEQYF. CDR3 DNA sequence: TGTGCCAGCAGCCAAGCGCTAGCGGGGGCCTACGAGCAGTACTTC.

This clone was found a few times. The chain carries TRBV30 and TRBJ1-6; possible D gene TRBD1, 5 bases. The germline V gene has CDR1 GTSNPN and CDR2 SVGIG (reference sequence). The CDR3 covers 14 residues. V was shortened by 0 bases and J by 10 bases, with 13 bases between the two germline ends. The CDR3 region has the DNA TGTGCCTGGAGTGTAGATCAGGGAGGATCACCCCTCCACTTT. This gives the protein CAWSVDQGGSPLHF.

The chain combines TRBV7-9 with TRBJ2-3, with a possible D match to TRBD1 (5 bases). The CDR3 is made up of 14 amino acids. Deletions cut 5 bases from V and 1 base from J, with 10 bases between. In germline, CDR1 is SEHNR, CDR2 FQNEAQ (reference sequence). CDR3 in amino acids: CASSVTTGTDTQYF. The CDR3 DNA follows: TGTGCCAGCAGCGTAACGACAGGCACAGATACGCAGTATTTT.

The chain recombines TRBV9 with TRBJ1-5, with TRBD1 matching over 7 bases. CDR1 and CDR2 from the germline V gene are SGDLS and YYNGEE. V dropped 5 bases and J dropped 6; count of bases not matched to a gene: 8. The length of the CDR3 is 14 residues. CDR3 nucleotide sequence: TGTGCCAGCAGTCGAGAGGGGGCCGGTCAGCCCCAGCATTTT. This sequence encodes CASSREGAGQPQHF.